This T cell receptor (beta chain) stems from a study of identical twins. MiXCR, run by TCRdb on the 5' RACE reads, gives a single entry per CDR3 protein. Of some 250,000 distinct CDR3 sequences detected, 6.5% appear once; the ten largest clones hold approximately 15%. V lost 6 bases, J lost 4 bases, and 33 bases lay in between. This CDR3 has 21 residues. The sample was also linked to a second study, of T cells expressing NK-cell markers.

The origin of this receptor is a woman younger than 35 in good health. The V call is TRBV12-3 or TRBV12-4, the J call TRBJ1-4, with a weak D call TRBD1 (6 bases). Sequenced: CD8+ T cells sorted from blood. CDR3 sequence reads: CASSLGGHRGASSAFNEKLFF. In DNA, the CDR3 is TGTGCCAGCAGCTTGGGAGGTCATCGGGGGGCTTCATCCGCATTTAATGAAAAACTGTTTTTT.